This T cell receptor (beta chain) was sequenced in a study of tissue T cells after allogeneic stem cell transplantation. The data were produced by immunoSEQ multiplex PCR, yet TCRdb's version contains in-frame clones alone and is incomplete. The repertoire consists of 4,900 or so clones, with around 45% occurring once and the leading ten covering 22%. This clone was observed a few times. Gene names are the mouse ones. The sequenced fragment ends 1 residue before the CDR3 boundary, so the rest is inferred from the germline J gene. The time point was: mouse harvest day 14 after allogeneic transplant. Tail vein injection delivered 10^7 T-cell-depleted bone marrow cells and 10^6 splenic CD5+ T cells. Tissues came from B6→BALB/c major-mismatch GVHD mice at day 7 or 14. Trimming took 8 bases from V and 5 from J, leaving 17 bases between them. CDR1 is NNHNN, CDR2 SYGAGS, per germline (reference sequence). The CDR3 spans 14 residues.

The clonotype comes from a female BALB/c mouse given C57BL/6 T cells with graft-versus-host disease after an allogeneic hematopoietic cell transplant. The chain joins TRBV13-2 to TRBJ1-5; no clear D. Sequenced sample: gut tissue. CDR3 DNA (partial): TGTGCCAGTTCCCCGGCCCCCTACGACCAGGCTCCGCTT. Translation: CASSPAPYDQAPL. The whole CDR3 protein is CASSPAPYDQAPLF.